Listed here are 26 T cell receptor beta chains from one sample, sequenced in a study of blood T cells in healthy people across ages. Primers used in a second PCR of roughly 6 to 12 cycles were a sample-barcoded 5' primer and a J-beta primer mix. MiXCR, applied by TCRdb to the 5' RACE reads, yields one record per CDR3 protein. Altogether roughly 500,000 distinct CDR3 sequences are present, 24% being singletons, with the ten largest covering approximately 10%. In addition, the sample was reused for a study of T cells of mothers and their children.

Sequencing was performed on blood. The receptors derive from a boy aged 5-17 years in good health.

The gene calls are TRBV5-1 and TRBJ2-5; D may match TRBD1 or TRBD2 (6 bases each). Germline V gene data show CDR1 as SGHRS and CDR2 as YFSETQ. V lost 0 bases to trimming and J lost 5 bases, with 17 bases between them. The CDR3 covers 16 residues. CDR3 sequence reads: CASSLAPSGAGETQYF. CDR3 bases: TGCGCCAGCAGCTTGGCCCCCTCGGGGGCCGGGGAGACCCAGTACTTC.

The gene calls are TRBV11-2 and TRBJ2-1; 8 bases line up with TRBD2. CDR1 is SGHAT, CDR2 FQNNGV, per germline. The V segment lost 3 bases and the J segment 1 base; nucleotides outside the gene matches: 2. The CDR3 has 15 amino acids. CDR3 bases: TGTGCCAGCAGCTTTAGCGGGATGTCCTACAATGAGCAGTTCTTC. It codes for CASSFSGMSYNEQFF.

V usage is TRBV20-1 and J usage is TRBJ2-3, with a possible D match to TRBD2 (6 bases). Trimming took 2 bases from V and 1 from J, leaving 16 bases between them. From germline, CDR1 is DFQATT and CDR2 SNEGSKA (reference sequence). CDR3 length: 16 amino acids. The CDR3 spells CSARLSEGLGTDTQYF. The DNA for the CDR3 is TGCAGTGCTAGACTCTCGGAGGGTTTGGGCACAGATACGCAGTATTTT.

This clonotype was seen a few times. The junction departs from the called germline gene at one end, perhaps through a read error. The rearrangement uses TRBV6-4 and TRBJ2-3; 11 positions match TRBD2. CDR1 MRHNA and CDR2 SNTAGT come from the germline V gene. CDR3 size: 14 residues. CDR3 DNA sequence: TGTGCCAGCAGACTAGCGGGGGAGGCAGATGCGCAGTACTTT. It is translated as CASRLAGEADAQYF.

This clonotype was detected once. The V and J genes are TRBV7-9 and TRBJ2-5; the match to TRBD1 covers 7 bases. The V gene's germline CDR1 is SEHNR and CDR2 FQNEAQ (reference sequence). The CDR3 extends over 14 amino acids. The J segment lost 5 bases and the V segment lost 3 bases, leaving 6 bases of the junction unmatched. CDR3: CASSFGQVKETQYF. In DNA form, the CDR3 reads TGTGCCAGCAGCTTTGGACAGGTGAAGGAGACCCAGTACTTC.

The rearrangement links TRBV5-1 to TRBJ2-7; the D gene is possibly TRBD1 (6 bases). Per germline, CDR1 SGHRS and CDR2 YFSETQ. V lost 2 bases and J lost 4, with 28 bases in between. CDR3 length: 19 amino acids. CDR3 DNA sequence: TGCGCCAGCAGCTTTTTACCTCCCCGTCCGGACAGATCTTCGTACGAGCAGTACTTC. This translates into CASSFLPPRPDRSSYEQYF. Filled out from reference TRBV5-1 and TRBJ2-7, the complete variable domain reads KAGVTQTPRYLIKTRGQQVTLSCSPISGHRSVSWYQQTPGQGLQFLFEYFSETQRNKGNFPGRFSGRQFSNSRSEMNVSTLELGDSALYLCASSFLPPRPDRSSYEQYFGPGTRLTVT.

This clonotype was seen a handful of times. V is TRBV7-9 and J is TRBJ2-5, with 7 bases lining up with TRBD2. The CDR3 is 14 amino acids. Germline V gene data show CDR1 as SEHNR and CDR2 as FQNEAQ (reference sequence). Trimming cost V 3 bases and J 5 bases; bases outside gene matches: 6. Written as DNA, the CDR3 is TGTGCCAGCAGCTTCGGCGGGAGAGACGAGACCCAGTACTTC. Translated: CASSFGGRDETQYF.

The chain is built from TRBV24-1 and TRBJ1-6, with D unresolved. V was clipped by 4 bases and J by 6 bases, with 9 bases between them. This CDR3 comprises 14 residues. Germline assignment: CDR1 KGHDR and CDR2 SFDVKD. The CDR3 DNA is TGTGCCACCAGTGAGACGGGAGTTAATTCACCCCTCCACTTT. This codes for CATSETGVNSPLHF.

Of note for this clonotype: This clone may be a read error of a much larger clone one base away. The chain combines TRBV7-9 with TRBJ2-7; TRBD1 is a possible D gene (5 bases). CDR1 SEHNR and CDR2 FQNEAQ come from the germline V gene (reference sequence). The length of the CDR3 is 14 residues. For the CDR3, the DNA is TGTACCAGCAGCTTAGGGGCCTCTACCTACGAGCAGTACTTC. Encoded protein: CTSSLGASTYEQYF.

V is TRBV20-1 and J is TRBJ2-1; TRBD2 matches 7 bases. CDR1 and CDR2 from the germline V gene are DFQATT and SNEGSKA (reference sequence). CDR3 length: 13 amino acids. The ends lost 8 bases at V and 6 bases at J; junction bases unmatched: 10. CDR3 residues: CSSNLASGNEQFF. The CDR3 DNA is TGCAGTTCAAACTTAGCTAGCGGCAATGAGCAGTTCTTC.

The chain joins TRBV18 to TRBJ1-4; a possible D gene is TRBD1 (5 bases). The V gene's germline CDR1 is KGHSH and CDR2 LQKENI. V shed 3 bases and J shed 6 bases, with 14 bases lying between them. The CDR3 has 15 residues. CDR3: CASSPLPGDDEKLFF. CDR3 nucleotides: TGTGCCAGCTCACCTCTCCCGGGGGATGATGAAAAACTGTTTTTT.

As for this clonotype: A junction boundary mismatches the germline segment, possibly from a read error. CDR3 DNA: TGTGCCAGCAGCTCCGGGCCGCGAGAAAAACTTTTTTTT. This sequence encodes CASSSGPREKLFF. This chain joins TRBV6-2 or TRBV6-3 and TRBJ1-4; D remains ambiguous. The CDR3 totals 13 residues. The germline V gene encodes CDR1 MNHEY and CDR2 SVGEGT.

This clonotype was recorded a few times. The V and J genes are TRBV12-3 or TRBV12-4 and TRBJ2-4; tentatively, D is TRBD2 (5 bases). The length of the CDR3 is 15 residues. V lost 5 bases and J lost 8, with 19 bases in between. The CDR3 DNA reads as TGTGCCAGCAGTCCCGGACCCGGACTCGGGGACATTCAGTACTTC. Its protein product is CASSPGPGLGDIQYF.

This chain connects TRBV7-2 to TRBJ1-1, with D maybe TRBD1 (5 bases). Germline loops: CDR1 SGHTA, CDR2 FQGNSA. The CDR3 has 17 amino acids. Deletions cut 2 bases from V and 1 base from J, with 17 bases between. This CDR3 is CASSLRGRGQGNTEAFF. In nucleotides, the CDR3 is TGTGCCAGCAGCTTACGAGGGAGGGGCCAGGGGAACACTGAAGCTTTCTTT.

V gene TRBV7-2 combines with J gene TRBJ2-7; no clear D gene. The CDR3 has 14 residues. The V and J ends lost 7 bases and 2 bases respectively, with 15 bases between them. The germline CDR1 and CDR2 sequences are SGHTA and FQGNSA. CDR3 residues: CASKSLPEAYEQYF. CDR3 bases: TGTGCCAGCAAATCGCTACCCGAGGCCTACGAGCAGTACTTC. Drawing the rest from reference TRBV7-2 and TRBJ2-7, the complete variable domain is GAGVSQSPSNKVTEKGKDVELRCDPISGHTALYWYRQSLGQGLEFLIYFQGNSAPDKSGLPSDRFSAERTGGSVSTLTIQRTQQEDSAVYLCASKSLPEAYEQYFGPGTRLTVT.

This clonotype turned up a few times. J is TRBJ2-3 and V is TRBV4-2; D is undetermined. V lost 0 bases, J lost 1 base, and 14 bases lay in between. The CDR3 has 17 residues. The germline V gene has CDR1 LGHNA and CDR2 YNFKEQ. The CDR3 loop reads CASSQESPSDGTDTQYF. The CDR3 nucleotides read TGTGCCAGCAGCCAAGAGTCTCCCAGCGACGGCACAGATACGCAGTATTTT.

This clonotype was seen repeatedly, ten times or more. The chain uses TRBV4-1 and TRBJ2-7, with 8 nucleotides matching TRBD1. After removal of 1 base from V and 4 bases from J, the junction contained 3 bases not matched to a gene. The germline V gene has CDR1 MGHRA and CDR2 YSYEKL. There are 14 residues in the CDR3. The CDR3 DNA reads TGCGCCAGCAGCCAAGTTCAGGGGGCGTACGAGCAGTACTTC. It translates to CASSQVQGAYEQYF.

The chain's CDR3 is CASSIAGRQFF. The DNA of the CDR3 is TGTGCCAGCAGCATAGCGGGGCGGCAGTTCTTC. The rearrangement links TRBV6-2 or TRBV6-3 to TRBJ2-1, with TRBD2 identical over 8 bases. Losses at the gene ends were 6 bases for V and 12 bases for J; bases not matched to a gene: 4. Germline V gives CDR1 MNHEY, CDR2 SVGEGT. The CDR3 extends over 11 amino acids.

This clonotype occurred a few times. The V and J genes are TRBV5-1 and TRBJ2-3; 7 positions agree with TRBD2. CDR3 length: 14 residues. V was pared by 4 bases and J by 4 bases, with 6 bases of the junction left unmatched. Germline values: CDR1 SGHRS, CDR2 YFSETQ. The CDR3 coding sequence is TGCGCCAGCAGCGAGGCGGGAGTGGCAGATACGCAGTATTTT. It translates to CASSEAGVADTQYF.

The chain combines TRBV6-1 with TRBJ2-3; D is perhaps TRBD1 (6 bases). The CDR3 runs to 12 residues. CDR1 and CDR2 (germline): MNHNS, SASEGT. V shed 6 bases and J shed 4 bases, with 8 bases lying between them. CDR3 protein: CASRWTADTQYF. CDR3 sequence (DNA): TGTGCCAGCAGGTGGACAGCAGATACGCAGTATTTT.

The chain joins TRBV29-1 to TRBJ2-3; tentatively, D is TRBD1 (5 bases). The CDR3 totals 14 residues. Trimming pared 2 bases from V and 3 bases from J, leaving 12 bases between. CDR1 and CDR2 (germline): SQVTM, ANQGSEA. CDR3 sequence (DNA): TGCAGCGTTGAATACCAGGGTGGTACAGATACGCAGTATTTT. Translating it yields CSVEYQGGTDTQYF.

CDR3 amino acids: CASSVAADGSNTGELFF. The CDR3 bases are TGTGCCAGCAGCGTTGCGGCGGACGGCTCGAACACCGGGGAGCTGTTTTTT. This chain connects TRBV9 to TRBJ2-2; D remains unclear. Germline V lookup: CDR1 SGDLS, CDR2 YYNGEE. This CDR3 is 17 amino acids long. V gave up 2 bases and J gave up 0 bases, with 14 bases separating them. Based on the CDR3 plus reference TRBV9 and TRBJ2-2, the full variable domain is DSGVTQTPKHLITATGQRVTLRCSPRSGDLSVYWYQQSLDQGLQFLIQYYNGEERAKGNILERFSAQQFPDLHSELNLSSLELGDSALYFCASSVAADGSNTGELFFGEGSRLTVL.

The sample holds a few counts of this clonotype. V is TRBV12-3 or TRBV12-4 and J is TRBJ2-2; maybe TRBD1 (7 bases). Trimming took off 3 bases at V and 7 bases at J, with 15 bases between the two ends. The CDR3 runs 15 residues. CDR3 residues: CASSFPLRGDGELFF. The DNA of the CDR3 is TGTGCCAGCAGTTTCCCGCTCAGGGGGGACGGGGAGCTGTTTTTT.

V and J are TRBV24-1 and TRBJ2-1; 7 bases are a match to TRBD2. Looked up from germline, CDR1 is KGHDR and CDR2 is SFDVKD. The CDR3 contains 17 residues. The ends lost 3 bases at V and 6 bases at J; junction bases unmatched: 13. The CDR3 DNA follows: TGTGCCACCAGTGATCCGAAAGTAGGCGGGAGTCTCAATGAGCAGTTCTTC. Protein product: CATSDPKVGGSLNEQFF.

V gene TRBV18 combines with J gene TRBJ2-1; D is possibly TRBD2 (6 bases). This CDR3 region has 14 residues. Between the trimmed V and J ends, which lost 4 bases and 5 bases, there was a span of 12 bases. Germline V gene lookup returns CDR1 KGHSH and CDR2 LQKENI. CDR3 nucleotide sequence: TGTGCCAGCTCACAACGGGACTGGGACAATGAGCAGTTCTTC. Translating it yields CASSQRDWDNEQFF.

This chain's CDR3 is CASSFGTPPNTGELFF. CDR3 sequence (DNA): TGTGCCAGCAGCTTTGGGACGCCTCCGAACACCGGGGAGCTGTTTTTT. The chain couples TRBV9 to TRBJ2-2; D is perhaps TRBD1 or TRBD2 (5 bases each). V was clipped by 4 bases and J by 0 bases, with 13 bases between them. Looked up from germline, CDR1 is SGDLS and CDR2 is YYNGEE. This CDR3 has 16 amino acids.